Reported below is one T cell receptor (beta chain). Its antigen is currently unknown. This sample's TCRbeta library carried unique molecular identifier barcodes. One entry per CDR3 protein results from TCRdb running MiXCR on the PCR reads. The profile covers about 510,000 distinct CDR3 sequences, with over 10% appearing a single time and 12% to 15% taken by the ten largest. The source of the sample is a study of T-cell reconstitution after alpha-beta-depleted transplantation in children. Overall study results and limits: About two months after transplant, alpha-beta T cells reportedly came from several hundred expanded graft clones. By one year post-transplant, T-cell counts and diversity largely arose from T cells that were newly produced. There were some patients whose high TCRbeta diversity at day 60 came from surviving recipient T cells and thymic progenitors.

The CDR3 is 14 amino acids. Germline CDR1 SGHNT, CDR2 YENEEA. Between the trimmed V and J ends, which lost 8 bases and 8 bases, there was a span of 19 bases. Sequenced material: PBMCs, mostly from graft donor cells, taken 180 days after TCRalphabeta/CD19-depleted stem cell transplant. The gene calls are TRBV11-3 and TRBJ2-1; D possibly corresponds to TRBD2 (5 bases). The receptor comes from a female patient under 10 years old who had a stem cell transplant for aplastic anemia, so the T cells may come from the graft donor. Here the CDR3 DNA reads TGTGCCAGCGGTCCAGGAGGTAGGGCCCATGAGCAGTTCTTC. This gives the protein CASGPGGRAHEQFF.